The 32 T cell receptor beta chains below all came from one sample that was sequenced in a study of cytomegalovirus exposure and HLA in healthy donors. Researchers ran the PCR with 60 Vbeta and 13 Jbeta primers. The assay was immunoSEQ multiplex PCR, and TCRdb's table has in-frame clones only and misses some. Here the sample spans some 150,000 clones, around 64% being singletons. Sequenced input: PBMCs. The receptors originated from a woman in her twenties or thirties in good health and CMV-seronegative.

The chain couples TRBV7-3 to TRBJ1-1; D uncertain. The CDR3 totals 13 residues. CDR1 SGHTA and CDR2 FQGTGA come from the germline V gene. V lost 5 bases and J 1 base, leaving 8 bases between the germline ends. This chain's CDR3 is CASSLRQNTEAFF. Written as DNA, the CDR3 is TGTGCCAGCAGCCTTCGACAGAACACTGAAGCTTTCTTT.

V usage is TRBV29-1 and J usage is TRBJ1-1, with TRBD1 as a possible D gene (5 bases). The CDR3 runs 12 residues. Germline CDR1 SQVTM, CDR2 ANQGSEA. V gave up 7 bases and J gave up 6 bases, with 15 bases separating them. This CDR3 is CSGRRDSPEAFF. DNA for the CDR3: TGCAGCGGCCGCCGGGACTCTCCTGAAGCTTTCTTT.

In its sample, this clone was seen once. CDR3 nucleotides: TGCGCCAGCAGCTTGGAAGGGCTAGCGGGGAGTACCGGGGAGCTGTTTTTT. Its translation is CASSLEGLAGSTGELFF. The chain combines TRBV5-1 with TRBJ2-2; 9 positions agree with TRBD2. J gave up 5 bases and V 0 bases, and 8 bases lay outside the gene matches. CDR3 size: 17 residues. Per germline, CDR1 SGHRS and CDR2 YFSETQ.

V and J are TRBV5-1 and TRBJ1-5; unclear D gene. Per germline, CDR1 SGHRS and CDR2 YFSETQ. The germline V and J ends were trimmed by 7 bases and 1 base, with 6 bases remaining between them. The CDR3 spans 12 residues. CDR3 residues: CASPKSNQPQHF. CDR3 sequence (DNA): TGCGCCAGCCCAAAAAGCAATCAGCCCCAGCATTTT.

This chain connects TRBV5-1 to TRBJ1-1; 9 positions match TRBD1. With 4 bases clipped from V and 3 bases from J, the junction kept 7 bases outside the gene matches. There are 15 residues in the CDR3. CDR1 is SGHRS and CDR2 is YFSETQ in the germline V gene. CDR3 loop: CASSVSQGAYTEAFF. The CDR3 nucleotides are TGCGCCAGCAGCGTTTCACAGGGGGCGTACACTGAAGCTTTCTTT.

The V call is TRBV11-2, the J call TRBJ1-4, with D uncertain. Germline V CDR1 and CDR2: SGHAT, FQNNGV. V shed 5 bases and J shed 10 bases, with 11 bases lying between them. This CDR3 has 12 residues. CDR3 DNA: TGTGCCAGCAGCCCCGGCGGAGGAAAACTGTTTTTT. Translating it yields CASSPGGGKLFF.

The chain links TRBV11-2 to TRBJ2-1; D is possibly TRBD2 (5 bases). CDR1 is SGHAT, CDR2 FQNNGV, per germline. The CDR3 totals 15 residues. V was clipped by 5 bases and J by 10 bases, with 21 bases between them. CDR3 sequence reads: CASSPLGGQSREQFF. The CDR3 DNA reads as TGTGCCAGCAGCCCCCTAGGAGGCCAGAGTAGGGAGCAGTTCTTC. The complete variable domain, with remaining parts taken from reference TRBV11-2 and TRBJ2-1, reads EAGVAQSPRYKIIEKRQSVAFWCNPISGHATLYWYQQILGQGPKLLIQFQNNGVVDDSQLPKDRFSAERLKGVDSTLKIQPAKLEDSAVYLCASSPLGGQSREQFFGPGTRLTVL.

This clone was counted once. The chain uses TRBV30 and TRBJ2-5, with 9 bases aligning to TRBD2. With 0 bases clipped from V and 7 bases from J, the junction kept 6 bases outside the gene matches. The CDR3 runs 14 residues. Germline CDR1 GTSNPN, CDR2 SVGIG (reference sequence). The CDR3 DNA sequence: TGTGCCTGGAGTGTATCTAGCGGGGTCGCGACCCAGTACTTC. Its protein product is CAWSVSSGVATQYF.

V usage is TRBV6-5 and J usage is TRBJ1-2, with a tentative D call TRBD1 (5 bases). Germline V gene lookup returns CDR1 MNHEY and CDR2 SVGAGI. The CDR3 loop spans 16 amino acids. V was shortened by 2 bases and J by 0 bases, with 13 bases between the two germline ends. The CDR3 DNA is TGTGCCAGCAGTTACACCCGCGACAGAACTAACTATGGCTACACCTTC. Its protein is CASSYTRDRTNYGYTF.

This clone was observed once. This chain uses TRBV9 with TRBJ1-1, with D uncertain. V shed 4 bases and J shed 6 bases, with 16 bases lying between them. Germline CDR1 reads SGDLS; CDR2 reads YYNGEE. The CDR3 is 14 residues long. The DNA of the CDR3 is TGTGCCAGCAGCTTCCAGAATAGCGGGGCTGAAGCTTTCTTT. Its protein product is CASSFQNSGAEAFF.

This clone was observed a few times. The V and J genes are TRBV7-2 and TRBJ2-7, with 7 bases that match TRBD2. Germline values: CDR1 SGHTA, CDR2 FQGNSA. This CDR3 spans 15 amino acids. The junction had 5 bases not matched to a gene; V was cut back by 0 bases and J by 3 bases. The CDR3 nucleotides are TGTGCCAGCAGCTTAGCGCGGACTAGTTACTACGAGCAGTACTTC. This encodes CASSLARTSYYEQYF.

V gene TRBV5-1 combines with J gene TRBJ2-7, with 9 nucleotides matching TRBD1. Looked up from germline, CDR1 is SGHRS and CDR2 is YFSETQ. The CDR3 covers 14 residues. The J segment lost 2 bases and the V segment lost 8 bases, leaving 8 bases of the junction unmatched. In DNA form, the CDR3 reads TGCGCCAGTGGACAGGGGTCCCCCCCCTACGAGCAGTACTTC. Its translation is CASGQGSPPYEQYF.

The chain is built from TRBV7-3 and TRBJ2-7; 11 bases line up with TRBD2. V lost 5 bases and J lost 7; bases outside the gene matches: 4. The germline V gene has CDR1 SGHTA and CDR2 FQGTGA. The CDR3 covers 13 residues. CDR3 sequence: CASSAGLADEQYF. DNA for the CDR3: TGTGCCAGCAGCGCGGGACTAGCGGATGAGCAGTACTTC.

The chain is built from TRBV9 and TRBJ1-2, with D possibly matching TRBD1 (6 bases). CDR1 is SGDLS and CDR2 is YYNGEE in the germline V gene. The V end lost 0 bases, the J end lost 6 bases, and 9 bases lay between the germline ends. The CDR3 has 13 residues. CDR3 loop: CASSVAYRDGYTF. As DNA, the CDR3 is TGTGCCAGCAGCGTAGCTTACAGGGATGGCTACACCTTC.

The chain employs TRBV11-2 and TRBJ2-1; a possible D gene is TRBD1 (5 bases). The CDR3 runs 16 residues. Between the trimmed V and J ends, which lost 0 bases and 3 bases, there was a span of 12 bases. From germline, CDR1 is SGHAT and CDR2 FQNNGV. The CDR3 here is CASSLDYGDSYNEQFF. DNA for the CDR3: TGTGCCAGCAGCTTAGATTACGGCGACAGCTACAATGAGCAGTTCTTC. Looking up the rest from reference TRBV11-2 and TRBJ2-1 gives the full variable domain: EAGVAQSPRYKIIEKRQSVAFWCNPISGHATLYWYQQILGQGPKLLIQFQNNGVVDDSQLPKDRFSAERLKGVDSTLKIQPAKLEDSAVYLCASSLDYGDSYNEQFFGPGTRLTVL.

V gene TRBV5-4 combines with J gene TRBJ2-3, with TRBD2 identical over 9 bases. Per germline, CDR1 SGHNT and CDR2 YYREEE (reference sequence). The CDR3 runs 15 residues. V lost 4 bases, J lost 4 bases, and 7 bases stayed unmatched. CDR3 bases: TGTGCCAGCAGCGGACGCGGGGGGGCGGCAGATACGCAGTATTTT. Encoded protein: CASSGRGGAADTQYF.

The chain employs TRBV4-2 and TRBJ2-7; 8 bases are a match to TRBD1. Germline CDR1 reads LGHNA; CDR2 reads YNFKEQ. V shed 4 bases and J 4 bases; nucleotides not matched to a gene: 9. The CDR3 has 15 residues. The CDR3 here is CASSLSPGQGYEQYF. The CDR3 coding sequence is TGTGCCAGCAGCCTCTCCCCCGGACAGGGTTACGAGCAGTACTTC.

This chain connects TRBV7-9 to TRBJ2-7; 7 bases are shared with TRBD2. CDR3 length: 16 amino acids. The V gene's germline CDR1 is SEHNR and CDR2 FQNEAQ (reference sequence). V shed 2 bases and J 5 bases; nucleotides not matched to a gene: 12. CDR3 nucleotide sequence: TGTGCCAGCAGCTTACTCCGGTGGGGAGGGAGGGACGAGCAGTACTTC. Its translation is CASSLLRWGGRDEQYF.

The rearrangement links TRBV28 to TRBJ1-1; D possibly corresponds to TRBD1 (6 bases). The V and J ends lost 6 bases and 5 bases respectively, with 13 bases between them. The CDR3 is 13 amino acids. CDR1 is MDHEN and CDR2 is SYDVKM in the germline V gene. The CDR3 DNA is TGTGCCAGCAGCCAGACAGGCAGGACTGAAGCTTTCTTT. Translation gives CASSQTGRTEAFF.

This clone has just one count. The chain's CDR3 is CASSLLGQGADTQYF. In nucleotides, the CDR3 is TGTGCCAGCAGCCTTCTGGGACAGGGCGCAGATACGCAGTATTTT. This chain connects TRBV7-2 to TRBJ2-3; the match to TRBD1 covers 9 bases. Germline trimming cut 5 bases from V and 4 bases from J; bases unmatched to any gene: 7. Germline CDR1 and CDR2: SGHTA and FQGNSA. The CDR3 runs 15 residues.

The chain is built from TRBV29-1 and TRBJ2-7, with 11 bases matching TRBD1. V dropped 7 bases and J dropped 6; count of bases not matched to a gene: 11. Germline V gene data show CDR1 as SQVTM and CDR2 as ANQGSEA. This CDR3 comprises 14 residues. The CDR3 nucleotides read TGCAGCGCCCTAAGGGACAGGGGGGGCTCCGAGCAGTACTTC. Protein sequence: CSALRDRGGSEQYF.

The chain joins TRBV4-1 to TRBJ1-5; 7 bases fit TRBD1. Germline CDR1 is MGHRA and CDR2 is YSYEKL. Germline trimming cut 3 bases from V and 0 bases from J; bases unmatched to any gene: 2. This CDR3 contains 15 residues. The CDR3, as DNA: TGCGCCAGCAGCCAGGGACAGTATAGCAATCAGCCCCAGCATTTT. Protein: CASSQGQYSNQPQHF.

The J gene is TRBJ2-1, the V gene TRBV14; 10 bases match TRBD2. V was pared by 2 bases and J by 6 bases, with 4 bases of the junction left unmatched. Germline loops: CDR1 SGHDN, CDR2 FVKESK. The CDR3 contains 15 residues. The CDR3 loop is CASSQWTSGGNEQFF. As DNA, the CDR3 is TGTGCCAGCAGCCAATGGACTAGCGGAGGCAATGAGCAGTTCTTC.

This clone was seen only a few times. The chain links TRBV5-6 to TRBJ2-5, with D uncertain. From germline, CDR1 is SGHDT and CDR2 YYEEEE. Trimming stripped 0 bases from V and 3 bases from J, with 9 bases between. CDR3 size: 14 residues. The CDR3 DNA is TGTGCCAGCAGCTTGGTGGGCAGAGAAGAGACCCAGTACTTC. It yields the protein CASSLVGREETQYF.

This clone has just a few counts. The chain combines TRBV5-4 with TRBJ1-6; D gene ambiguous. CDR3 size: 13 residues. The germline gives CDR1 SGHNT, CDR2 YYREEE (reference sequence). V was shortened by 5 bases and J by 8 bases, with 11 bases between the two germline ends. CDR3 sequence: CASRQDWDSPLHF. The CDR3 bases are TGTGCCAGCAGGCAGGACTGGGATTCACCCCTCCACTTT.

The chain has TRBV9 and TRBJ2-2, with 8 bases lining up with TRBD1. The junction had 14 bases not matched to a gene; V was cut back by 6 bases and J by 4 bases. This CDR3 region has 17 residues. Germline V gives CDR1 SGDLS, CDR2 YYNGEE. The CDR3 bases are TGTGCCAGCATGGGAGGAGTCCGGGACAGGCCCACCGGGGAGCTGTTTTTT. It specifies CASMGGVRDRPTGELFF.

V and J are TRBV6-5 and TRBJ2-3; possible D gene TRBD2, 6 bases. The V gene lost 2 bases and the J gene lost 7 bases, with 10 bases spanning the gap. Germline CDR1 and CDR2: MNHEY and SVGAGI. CDR3 length: 13 amino acids. DNA of the CDR3: TGTGCCAGCAGTTACACCGGGAGAAATACGCAGTATTTT. Translated: CASSYTGRNTQYF.

In its sample, this clone was seen once. The chain employs TRBV7-2 and TRBJ2-1; 11 bases map to TRBD2. This CDR3 is built from 18 residues. V shed 5 bases and J 4 bases; nucleotides not matched to a gene: 13. Looked up from germline, CDR1 is SGHTA and CDR2 is FQGNSA. CDR3 residues: CASSPGVAGGIRYNEQFF. The DNA of the CDR3 is TGTGCCAGCAGCCCGGGGGTAGCGGGAGGGATCCGATACAATGAGCAGTTCTTC.

As to this clone: Different DNA sequences within this sample yield the same CDR3. Written as DNA, the CDR3 is TGTGCCAGCAGTTTAGCAGGGTACGAGCAGTACTTC. This translates into CASSLAGYEQYF. The rearrangement uses TRBV28 and TRBJ2-7; D possibly corresponds to TRBD1 (5 bases). The length of the CDR3 is 12 residues. In germline, CDR1 is MDHEN, CDR2 SYDVKM. With 2 bases removed from V and 4 bases from J, the gap between germline ends came to 6 bases.

V and J are TRBV27 and TRBJ2-5, with TRBD2 matching over 8 bases. The DNA end lines up better with TRBJ2-7; the J call may be wrong. The CDR3 runs to 15 residues. Germline V gene sequence: CDR1 MNHEY, CDR2 SMNVEV (reference sequence). DNA for the CDR3: TGTGCCAGCAGTTTGGCGGGACTAGGTTCCTACGAGCAGTACTTC. Its protein is CASSLAGLGSYEQYF.

The chain recombines TRBV9 with TRBJ2-2; 11 positions agree with TRBD2. From germline, CDR1 is SGDLS and CDR2 YYNGEE. Trimming at V came to 4 bases and at J to 2 bases, leaving 7 bases not matched to a gene. The length of the CDR3 is 17 residues. This CDR3 is CASSQPTSGGNTGELFF. CDR3 sequence (DNA): TGTGCCAGCAGCCAACCCACTAGCGGGGGAAACACCGGGGAGCTGTTTTTT.

The V gene is TRBV19, the J gene TRBJ2-6; D is unclear. Deletions cut 7 bases from V and 0 bases from J, with 10 bases between. This CDR3 has 15 amino acids. Germline values: CDR1 LNHDA, CDR2 SQIVND (reference sequence). The CDR3 DNA is TGTGCCAGTACCCATCAGAACTCTGGGGCCAACGTCCTGACTTTC. Its translation: CASTHQNSGANVLTF.